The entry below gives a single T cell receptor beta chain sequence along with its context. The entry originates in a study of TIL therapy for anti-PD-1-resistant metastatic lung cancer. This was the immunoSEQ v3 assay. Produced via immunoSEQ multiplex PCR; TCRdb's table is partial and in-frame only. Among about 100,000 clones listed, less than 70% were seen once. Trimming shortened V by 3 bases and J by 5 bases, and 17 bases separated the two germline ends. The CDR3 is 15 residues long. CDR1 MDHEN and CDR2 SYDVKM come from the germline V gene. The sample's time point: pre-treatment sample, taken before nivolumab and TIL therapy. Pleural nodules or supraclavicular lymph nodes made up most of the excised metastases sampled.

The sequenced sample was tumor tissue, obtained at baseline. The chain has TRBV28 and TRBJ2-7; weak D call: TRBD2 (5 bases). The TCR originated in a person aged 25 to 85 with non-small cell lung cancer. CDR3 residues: CASSFERLASNEQYF. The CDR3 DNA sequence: TGTGCCAGCAGTTTCGAAAGGTTAGCGTCGAACGAGCAGTACTTC.